The next 9 T cell receptor beta chains were all read from a single sample in a study of T cell repertoires in cytomegalovirus infection. From the reads, TCRdb called clonotypes with MiXCR, one entry per CDR3 protein. The sample contains about 900,000 distinct CDR3 sequences, around 30% of which appear only once. These receptors are not linked to any known antigen. Sample: cultured CD8+ T cells from PBMCs, taken from culture after CMV antigen stimulation. Receptors originate from a human donor in good health (CMV status not recorded). Some clones in this sample may be carry-over from other donors' samples.

This clonotype has more than one count but fewer than ten. J is TRBJ2-1 and V is TRBV7-6; TRBD1 matches 7 bases. CDR1 and CDR2 (germline): SGHVS, FNYEAQ. J gave up 5 bases and V 5 bases, and 6 bases lay outside the gene matches. The length of the CDR3 is 14 residues. CDR3 coding DNA: TGTGCCAGCAGCCCTGGACAGGAGAACAATGAGCAGTTCTTC. Amino acids: CASSPGQENNEQFF.

J is TRBJ1-2 and V is TRBV9; 9 positions agree with TRBD1. This CDR3 is 14 amino acids long. The J segment lost 14 bases and the V segment lost 5 bases, leaving 16 bases of the junction unmatched. Germline V gene lookup returns CDR1 SGDLS and CDR2 YYNGEE. The CDR3 coding sequence is TGTGCCAGCAGTCCTCGGACAGGGGAGAGACTCCCTACCTTC. It translates to CASSPRTGERLPTF.

The chain uses TRBV4-2 and TRBJ2-1, with D uncertain. The CDR3 spans 16 residues. The V end lost 1 base, the J end lost 2 bases, and 12 bases lay between the germline ends. Germline assignment: CDR1 LGHNA and CDR2 YNFKEQ. The CDR3, as DNA: TGTGCCAGCAGCCAAGGTATGGTAGCAGCCTACAATGAGCAGTTCTTC. Translating gives CASSQGMVAAYNEQFF.

This clonotype was seen a single time. The chain uses TRBV6-6 and TRBJ2-2, with 16 bases that match TRBD2. With 7 bases clipped from V and 7 bases from J, the junction kept 12 bases outside the gene matches. The germline V gene encodes CDR1 MNHNY and CDR2 SVGAGI (reference sequence). The CDR3 contains 18 residues. The CDR3 DNA follows: TGTGCCAGCATCGAGGGACTAGCGGGGGGGCTTCGGGGCGGGGAGCTGTTTTTT. This translates into CASIEGLAGGLRGGELFF.

This clonotype was seen a few times. The chain joins TRBV2 to TRBJ2-2; TRBD1 matches 7 bases. The ends lost 8 bases at V and 2 bases at J; junction bases unmatched: 20. Germline V gene data show CDR1 as SNHLY and CDR2 as FYNNEI. This CDR3 is built from 19 residues. CDR3 in amino acids: CASGNTGTAPVPNTGELFF. CDR3 in DNA: TGTGCCAGCGGAAACACCGGGACAGCTCCCGTCCCTAACACCGGGGAGCTGTTTTTT.

The chain couples TRBV7-4 to TRBJ1-6, with D possibly TRBD1 on 5 matching bases. V was trimmed by 8 bases and J by 3 bases, leaving 11 bases between them. From germline, CDR1 is SGHVT and CDR2 SQSDAQ. The CDR3 is made up of 14 amino acids. The CDR3 region is CASHSGDYNSPLHF. CDR3 coding DNA: TGTGCCAGCCACTCGGGGGACTATAATTCACCCCTCCACTTT.

The chain joins TRBV20-1 to TRBJ2-2, with D unclear. Trimming removed 1 base at V and 5 bases at J, with 14 bases between. The CDR3 runs to 15 residues. Germline CDR1 DFQATT, CDR2 SNEGSKA (reference sequence). CDR3: CSARVRARETGELFF. CDR3 sequence (DNA): TGCAGTGCTAGAGTTAGGGCCCGTGAGACCGGGGAGCTGTTTTTT.

The rearrangement uses TRBV3-1 and TRBJ1-2, with 8 bases that match TRBD1. This CDR3 has 15 amino acids. The ends lost 1 base at V and 7 bases at J; junction bases unmatched: 8. Germline CDR1 and CDR2: LGHDT and YNNKEL (reference sequence). CDR3 bases: TGTGCCAGCAGCCAAGGCAGCCAGGGGGCCGGTGGCTACACCTTC. Translated, it gives CASSQGSQGAGGYTF.

The chain carries TRBV6-2 or TRBV6-3 and TRBJ2-7; tentatively, D is TRBD1 (5 bases). The CDR3 contains 14 residues. V was shortened by 4 bases and J by 4 bases, with 14 bases between the two germline ends. Germline V gene data show CDR1 as MNHEY and CDR2 as SVGEGT. CDR3 residues: CASSSRKDTYEQYV. CDR3 bases: TGTGCCAGCAGTTCTCGGAAGGACACGTACGAGCAGTACGTC.